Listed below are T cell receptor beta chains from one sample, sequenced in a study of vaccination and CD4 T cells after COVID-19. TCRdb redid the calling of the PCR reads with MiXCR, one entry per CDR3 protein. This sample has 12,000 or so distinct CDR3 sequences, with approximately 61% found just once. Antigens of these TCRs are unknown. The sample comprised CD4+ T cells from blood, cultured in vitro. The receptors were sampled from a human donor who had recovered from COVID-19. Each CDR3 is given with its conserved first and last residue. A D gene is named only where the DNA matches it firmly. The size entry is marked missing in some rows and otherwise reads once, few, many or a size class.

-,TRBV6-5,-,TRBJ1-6,CASSSFSYNSPLHF,TGTGCCAGCAGTTCATTCTCCTATAATTCACCCCTCCACTTT
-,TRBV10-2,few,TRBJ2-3,CASRGGIGDTQYF,TGCGCCAGCAGAGGTGGAATTGGAGATACGCAGTATTTT
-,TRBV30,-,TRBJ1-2,CAWSVQANYGYTF,TGTGCCTGGAGTGTACAAGCTAACTATGGCTACACCTTC
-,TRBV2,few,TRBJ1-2,CASSDGSFRGYGYTF,TGTGCCAGCAGTGACGGCAGCTTTAGAGGCTATGGCTACACCTTC
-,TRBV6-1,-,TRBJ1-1,CATISGNTEAFF,TGTGCCACCATAAGCGGGAACACTGAAGCTTTCTTT
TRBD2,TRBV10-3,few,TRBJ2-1,CAIQNPGLAGTYNEQFF,TGTGCCATCCAGAATCCGGGACTAGCGGGGACATACAATGAGCAGTTCTTC
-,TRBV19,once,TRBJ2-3,CASSLRSATDTQYF,TGTGCCAGTAGTTTACGTTCGGCTACAGATACGCAGTATTTT
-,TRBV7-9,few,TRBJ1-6,CAIQNRDTTGSPLHF,TGTGCCATCCAGAACCGGGATACCACTGGGTCACCCCTCCACTTT
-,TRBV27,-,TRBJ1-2,CASRAGTDYGYTF,TGTGCCAGCAGAGCCGGGACTGACTATGGCTACACCTTC
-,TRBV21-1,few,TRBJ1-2,CASSNARRGQNYGYTF,TGTGCCAGCAGCAACGCTCGAAGGGGGCAGAACTATGGCTACACCTTC
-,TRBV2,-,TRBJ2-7,CASRSQGLYEQYF,TGTGCCAGCAGGTCACAGGGTCTCTACGAGCAGTACTTC
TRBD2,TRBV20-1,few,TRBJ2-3,CSGWSGATDTQYF,TGCAGTGGGTGGAGCGGGGCCACAGATACGCAGTATTTT
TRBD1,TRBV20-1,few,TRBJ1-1,CSARGDSLNTEAFF,TGCAGTGCTAGAGGGGACAGTCTCAACACTGAAGCTTTCTTT
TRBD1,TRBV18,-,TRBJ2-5,CASSPSRTGRETQYF,TGTGCCAGCTCACCCTCGCGGACAGGGCGCGAGACCCAGTACTTC
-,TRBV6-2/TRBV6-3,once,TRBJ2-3,CATRESTDTQYF,TGTGCCACCAGAGAGAGCACAGATACGCAGTATTTT